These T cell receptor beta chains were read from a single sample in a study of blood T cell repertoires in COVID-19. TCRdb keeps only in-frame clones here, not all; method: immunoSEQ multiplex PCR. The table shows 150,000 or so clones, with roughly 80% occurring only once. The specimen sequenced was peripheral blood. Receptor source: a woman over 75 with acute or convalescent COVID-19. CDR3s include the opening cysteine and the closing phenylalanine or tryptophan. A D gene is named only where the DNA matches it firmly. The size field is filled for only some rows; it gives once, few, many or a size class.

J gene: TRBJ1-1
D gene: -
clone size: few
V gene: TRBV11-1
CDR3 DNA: TGTGCCAGCAGCTTAGCGGACAGCAACACTGAAGCTTTCTTT
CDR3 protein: CASSLADSNTEAFF

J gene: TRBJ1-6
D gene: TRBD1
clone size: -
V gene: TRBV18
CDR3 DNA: TGTGCCAGCTCACCAACCGGGACAGGGGATTCACCCCTCCACTTT
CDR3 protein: CASSPTGTGDSPLHF

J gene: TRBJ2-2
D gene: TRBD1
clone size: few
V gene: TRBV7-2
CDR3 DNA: TGTGCCAGCAGCTTACCGACAGGGGGCATTACCGGGGAGCTGTTTTTT
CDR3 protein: CASSLPTGGITGELFF

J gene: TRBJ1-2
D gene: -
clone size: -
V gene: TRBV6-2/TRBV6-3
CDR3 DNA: TGTGCCAGCAGTTACGCACGGTATGGCTACACCTTC
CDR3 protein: CASSYARYGYTF

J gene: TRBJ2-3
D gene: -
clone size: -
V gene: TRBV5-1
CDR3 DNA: TGCGCCAGCAGCCCCAGACAGGGCACAGATACGCAGTATTTT
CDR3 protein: CASSPRQGTDTQYF

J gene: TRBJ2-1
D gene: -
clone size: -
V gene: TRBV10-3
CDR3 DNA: TGTGCCATCAAGGGCGGAGGGGGCATGAATGAGCAGTTCTTC
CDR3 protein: CAIKGGGGMNEQFF

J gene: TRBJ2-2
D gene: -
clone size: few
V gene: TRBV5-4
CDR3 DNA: TGTGCCAGCAGTTTGGGGGGGCGAGCGACCGGGGAGCTGTTTTTT
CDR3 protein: CASSLGGRATGELFF

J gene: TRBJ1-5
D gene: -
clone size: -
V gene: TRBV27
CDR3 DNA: TGTGCCAGCAGAGCCGACCAGGGGTATAGCAATCAGCCCCAGCATTTT
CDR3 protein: CASRADQGYSNQPQHF

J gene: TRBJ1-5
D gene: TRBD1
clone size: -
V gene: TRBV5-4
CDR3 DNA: TGTGCCAGCAGCCTCCGGGACAGCTACAATAGCAATCAGCCCCAGCATTTT
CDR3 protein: CASSLRDSYNSNQPQHF

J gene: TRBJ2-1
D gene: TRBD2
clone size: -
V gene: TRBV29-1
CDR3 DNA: TGCAGCGTTGACGTGGGCGGGGGGTACAATGAGCAGTTCTTC
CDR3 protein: CSVDVGGGYNEQFF

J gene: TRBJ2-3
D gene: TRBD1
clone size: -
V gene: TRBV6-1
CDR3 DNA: TGTGCCAGCAGTGACAAGGGACAGGGTTTTGCAGATACGCAGTATTTT
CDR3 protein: CASSDKGQGFADTQYF

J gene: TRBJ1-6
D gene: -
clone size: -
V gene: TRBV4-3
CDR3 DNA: TGCGCCAGCAGCCAAGAAGGAGACTCTCTGGAATCACCCCTCCACTTT
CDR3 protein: CASSQEGDSLESPLHF

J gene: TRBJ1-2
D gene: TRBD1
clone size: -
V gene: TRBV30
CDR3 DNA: TGTGCCTGGTTACCCCGGGACAGACGCAATGGCTACACCTTC
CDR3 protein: CAWLPRDRRNGYTF

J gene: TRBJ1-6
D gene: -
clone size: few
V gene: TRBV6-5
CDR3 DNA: TGTGCCAGCAGGAGGCAGGGTAACGATTCACCCCTCCACTTT
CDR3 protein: CASRRQGNDSPLHF

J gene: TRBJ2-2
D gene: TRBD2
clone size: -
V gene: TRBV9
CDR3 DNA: TGTGCCAGCAGCGCGACCGGAAGCGGGGACACCGGGGAGCTGTTTTTT
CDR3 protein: CASSATGSGDTGELFF

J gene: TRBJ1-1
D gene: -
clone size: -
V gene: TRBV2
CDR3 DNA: TGTGCCAGCACAACGCGAAGATCGAACACTGAAGCTTTCTTT
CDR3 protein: CASTTRRSNTEAFF

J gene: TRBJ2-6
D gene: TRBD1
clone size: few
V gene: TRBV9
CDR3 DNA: TGTGCCCGCAGCGTAGAGGGGGCGGGCGCCAACGTCCTGACTTTC
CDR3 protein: CARSVEGAGANVLTF

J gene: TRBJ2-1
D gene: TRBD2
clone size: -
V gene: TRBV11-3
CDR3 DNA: TGTGCCAGCAGCCAGAGAAGCGGGGCACTTCGCCATGAGCAGTTCTTC
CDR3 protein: CASSQRSGALRHEQFF

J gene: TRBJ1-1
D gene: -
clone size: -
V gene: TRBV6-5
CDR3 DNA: TGTGCCAGCAGGAGGGATTTACAGGGAACCACTGAAGCTTTCTTT
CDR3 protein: CASRRDLQGTTEAFF

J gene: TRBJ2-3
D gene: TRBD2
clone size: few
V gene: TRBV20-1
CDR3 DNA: TGCAGTGCTAGTCGGGGGGGGCCGACAGATACGCAGTATTTT
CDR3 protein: CSASRGGPTDTQYF

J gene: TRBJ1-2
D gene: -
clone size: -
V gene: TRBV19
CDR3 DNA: TGTGCCAGTAGCCTACAGGACGGCTATGGCTACACCTTC
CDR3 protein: CASSLQDGYGYTF

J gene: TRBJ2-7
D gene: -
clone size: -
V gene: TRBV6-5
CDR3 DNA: TGTGCCAGCAGTTACTCCGGCGGAAAGAGCTCCTACGAGCAGTACTTC
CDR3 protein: CASSYSGGKSSYEQYF

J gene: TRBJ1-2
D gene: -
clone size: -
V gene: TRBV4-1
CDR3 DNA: TGCGCCAGCAGCCAAGATGGAACAGGGTCAATTCGGGCTAACTATGGCTACACCTTC
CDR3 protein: CASSQDGTGSIRANYGYTF

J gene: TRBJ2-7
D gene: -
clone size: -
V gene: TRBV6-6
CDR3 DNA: TGTGCCAGCAGTTACTCCTTGCGGGGTGGGTACGAGCAGTACTTC
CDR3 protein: CASSYSLRGGYEQYF

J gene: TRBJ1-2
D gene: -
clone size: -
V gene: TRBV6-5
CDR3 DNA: TGTGCCAGCAGCCTACAGTCGGCCGGGATGGGCTACACCTTC
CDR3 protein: CASSLQSAGMGYTF

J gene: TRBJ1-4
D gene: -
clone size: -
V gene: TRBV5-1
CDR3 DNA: TGCGCCAGCAGCTACCGGGGACAAAATGAAAAACTGTTTTTT
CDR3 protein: CASSYRGQNEKLFF

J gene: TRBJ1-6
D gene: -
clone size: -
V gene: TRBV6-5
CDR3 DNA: TGTGCCAGCAGTTACTCAGCAGGGTTTGCGGATTCACCCCTCCACTTT
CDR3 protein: CASSYSAGFADSPLHF

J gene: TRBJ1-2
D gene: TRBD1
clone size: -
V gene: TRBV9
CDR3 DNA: TGTGCCAGCAGCGTAGGAGGGACAGGGGGCTGGGGCTACACCTTC
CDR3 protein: CASSVGGTGGWGYTF

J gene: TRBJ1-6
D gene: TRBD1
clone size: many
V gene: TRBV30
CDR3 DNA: TGTGCCTGGAGTGAAGCTGGACAGGGTAATTCACCCCTCCACTTT
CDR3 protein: CAWSEAGQGNSPLHF

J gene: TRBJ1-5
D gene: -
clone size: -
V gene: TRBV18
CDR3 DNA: TGTGCCAGCTCAGAAAACTCAGCGGGTTTGCATCAGCCCCAGCATTTT
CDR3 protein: CASSENSAGLHQPQHF

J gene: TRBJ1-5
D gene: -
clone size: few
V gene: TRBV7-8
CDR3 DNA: TGTGCCAGCAGCCAGAATCTCGGTCAGCCCCAGCATTTT
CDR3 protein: CASSQNLGQPQHF

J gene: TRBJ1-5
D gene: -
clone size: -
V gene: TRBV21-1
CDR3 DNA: TGTGCCAGCAGCAAATTTAGTCATGTCCGCCAGCCCCAGCATTTT
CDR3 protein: CASSKFSHVRQPQHF

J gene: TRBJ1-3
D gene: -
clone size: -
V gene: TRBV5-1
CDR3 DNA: TGCGCCAGCAGCCGGTCTGGGGGCCTTACTGGAAACACCATATATTTT
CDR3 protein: CASSRSGGLTGNTIYF

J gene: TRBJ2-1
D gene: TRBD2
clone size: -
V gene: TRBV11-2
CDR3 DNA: TGTGCCAGCAGCCTGACTAGCGGGGCTCCCGATGAGCAGTTCTTC
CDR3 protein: CASSLTSGAPDEQFF

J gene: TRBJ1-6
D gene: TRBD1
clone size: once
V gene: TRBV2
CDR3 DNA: TGTGCCAGCAGCGCCGGGACAGCTAATTCACCCCTCCACTTT
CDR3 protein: CASSAGTANSPLHF

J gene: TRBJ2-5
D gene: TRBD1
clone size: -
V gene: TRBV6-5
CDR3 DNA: TGTGCCAGCAGTTACTCCCGCGGCAGGGGGCGTGAGACCCAGTACTTC
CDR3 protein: CASSYSRGRGRETQYF

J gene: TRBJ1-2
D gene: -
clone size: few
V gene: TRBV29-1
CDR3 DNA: TGCAGCGCAAGGATGGAGGGAAATAACTATGGCTACACCTTC
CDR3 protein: CSARMEGNNYGYTF

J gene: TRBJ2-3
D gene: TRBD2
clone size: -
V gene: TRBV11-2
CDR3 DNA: TGTGCCAGCAGCTCAGTGACGACTAGCGGGTATACAGATACGCAGTATTTT
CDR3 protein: CASSSVTTSGYTDTQYF

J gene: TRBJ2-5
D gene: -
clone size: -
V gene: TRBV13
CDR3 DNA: TGTGCCAGCAGGTCAGGGGCAAGCCAAGAGACCCAGTACTTC
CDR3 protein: CASRSGASQETQYF

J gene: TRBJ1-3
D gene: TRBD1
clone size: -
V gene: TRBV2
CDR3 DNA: TGTGCCAGCAGTGCGGACAGGGTATCTGGAAACACCATATATTTT
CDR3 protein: CASSADRVSGNTIYF

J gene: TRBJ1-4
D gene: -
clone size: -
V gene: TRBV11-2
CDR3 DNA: TGTGCCAGCAGCGTTGCGAATGAAAAACTGTTTTTT
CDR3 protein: CASSVANEKLFF

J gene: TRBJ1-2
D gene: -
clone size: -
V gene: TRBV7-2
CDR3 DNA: TGTGCCAGCAGCTTAGCAGGGGATGGGAATGGCTACACCTTC
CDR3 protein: CASSLAGDGNGYTF

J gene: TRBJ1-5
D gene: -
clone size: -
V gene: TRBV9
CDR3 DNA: TGTGCCAGCAGCCCCTCCGGTGATCAGCCCCAGCATTTT
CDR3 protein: CASSPSGDQPQHF

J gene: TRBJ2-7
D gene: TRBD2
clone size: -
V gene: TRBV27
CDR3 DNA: TGTGCCAGCAGTAGGGGCGGGGGGCACTCCTACGAGCAGTACTTC
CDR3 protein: CASSRGGGHSYEQYF

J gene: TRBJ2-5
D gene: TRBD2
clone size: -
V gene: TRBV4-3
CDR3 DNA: TGCGCCAGCAGCCCCCGGACTAGTTCCTTAGAGACCCAGTACTTC
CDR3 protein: CASSPRTSSLETQYF

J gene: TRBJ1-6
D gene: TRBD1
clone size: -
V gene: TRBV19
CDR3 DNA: TGTGCCAGTAGCCGCCACCGACAGGGGGGGGAGAATTCACCCCTCCACTTT
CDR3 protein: CASSRHRQGGENSPLHF

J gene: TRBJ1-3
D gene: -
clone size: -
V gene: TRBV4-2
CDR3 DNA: TGTGCCAGCAGCCAAGAGATAGCGCGGATGGGCTCCTCTGGAAACACCATATATTTT
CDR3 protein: CASSQEIARMGSSGNTIYF

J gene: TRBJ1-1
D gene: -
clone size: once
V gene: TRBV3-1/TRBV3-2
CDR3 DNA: TGTGCCAGCAGCCAAAATCCTGTACAGAGGAACACTGAAGCTTTCTTT
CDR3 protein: CASSQNPVQRNTEAFF

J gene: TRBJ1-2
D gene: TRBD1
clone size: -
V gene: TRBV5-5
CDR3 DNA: TGTGCCAGCAGCTGGGTAGGACAGGGACACTATGGCTACACCTTC
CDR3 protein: CASSWVGQGHYGYTF

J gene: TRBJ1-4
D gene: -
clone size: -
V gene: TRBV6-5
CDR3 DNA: TGCGCGGGGCAGAATAATGAAAAACTGTTTTTT
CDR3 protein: CAGQNNEKLFF

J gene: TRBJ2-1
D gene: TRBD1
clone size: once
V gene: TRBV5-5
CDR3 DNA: TGTGCCAGCAGCCAGGGACAGGGAAGGTACAATGAGCAGTTCTTC
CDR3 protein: CASSQGQGRYNEQFF

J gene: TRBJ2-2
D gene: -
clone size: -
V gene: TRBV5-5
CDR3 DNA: TGTGCCAGCAGCTTTGGTTTAGGGGTCGGCACCGGGGAGCTGTTTTTT
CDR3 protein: CASSFGLGVGTGELFF

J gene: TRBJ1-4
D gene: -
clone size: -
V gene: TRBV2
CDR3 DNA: TGTGCCAGCAGTGAAAGGGAGGGAAAACTGTTTTTT
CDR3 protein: CASSEREGKLFF

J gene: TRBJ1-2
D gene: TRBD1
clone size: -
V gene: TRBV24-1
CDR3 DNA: TGTGCCACCAGTGATCGCAGGGGGCAGGGCTACACCTTC
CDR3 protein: CATSDRRGQGYTF

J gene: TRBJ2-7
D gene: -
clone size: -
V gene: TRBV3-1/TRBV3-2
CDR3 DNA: TGTGCCAGCAGCCGGAGCTCCGGACAGACCTCCTCCGAGCAGTACTTC
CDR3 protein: CASSRSSGQTSSEQYF

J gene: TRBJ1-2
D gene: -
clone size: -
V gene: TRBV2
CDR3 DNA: TGTGCCAGCAGTGAAGGGCAGGGGCGGCGAGGCTACACCTTC
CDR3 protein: CASSEGQGRRGYTF

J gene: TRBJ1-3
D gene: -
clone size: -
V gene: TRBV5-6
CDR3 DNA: TGTGCCAGCAGCAGCGGACCGGGAAACACCATATATTTT
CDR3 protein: CASSSGPGNTIYF

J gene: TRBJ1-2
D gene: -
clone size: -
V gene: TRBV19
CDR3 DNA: TGTGCCAGTAGGGACAGTCGCCCTAACTATGGCTACACCTTC
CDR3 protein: CASRDSRPNYGYTF

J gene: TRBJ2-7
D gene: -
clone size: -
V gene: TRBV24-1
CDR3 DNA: TGTGCCACCGGGCCCACCTACGAGCAGTACTTC
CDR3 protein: CATGPTYEQYF

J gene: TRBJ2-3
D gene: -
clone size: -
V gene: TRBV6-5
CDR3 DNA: TGTGCCAGCACACAGGGAACAGATACGCAGTATTTT
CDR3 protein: CASTQGTDTQYF